This TCR beta chain was captured by sequencing in a study of shared clonotypes between healthy human individuals (TCRdb year 2020). Notes on the research overall: Three men and a couple of women, aged 18 to 49 years, made up the cohort. For each donor, CD4 naive and CD4 memory were each run on three plates, CD8 naive on two plates, and CD8 memory on one plate. Blood TCR repertoires of 5 or 6 healthy adults were deeply sequenced to estimate repertoire size and the extent of clonotype sharing between individuals. To increase sequencing depth and limit assay-specific biases, TCR repertoire library preparation and sequencing were carried out by different laboratories using diverse techniques. Per donor, leukapheresis produced somewhere between about 0.8 and 9 billion PBMCs. Study-wide findings and limitations: Pairwise subsampling led to the expectation that sequencing depth would affect the degree of clonotype sharing among donors. The genetic and exposure-history diversity represented was limited by the small number of donors. Compared with non-shared clonotypes, clonotypes shared by all four sorted-subset donors had higher generation probabilities. Estimated clonotype richness was generally larger for naive than for memory subsets. Sampling was limited to blood, and TCR repertoires in tissue likely differ from TCR repertoires in blood. Even with the large sequencing depth, rarefaction of the sorted-subset datasets indicated that sequencing was incomplete. When several donors were compared, the shared fraction of clonotypes was 5% to 6.5% for naive CD4, around 3.6% for naive CD8, 2.3% for memory CD4, and 0.35% to 0.4% for memory CD8.

As regards this clone: No antigen is known for it. There are no base qualities to consult, and no much larger clone falls within one base.

The junction carries 9 bases between V and J, which are trimmed by 2 bases and 3 bases respectively. The CDR3 contains 13 residues, cysteine and phenylalanine counted. The read is trimmed to its CDR3 DNA, 39 bases read in frame from base 1. Via the germline V gene, CDR1 is SGHDT and CDR2 YYEEEE. Healthy HIV-negative adults with no recently reported acute infections or vaccinations were included as donors. Every donor was a Caucasian adult living in Nashville, Tennessee, USA. CD4+ T cells were enriched by magnetic negative selection, after which naive cells were positively selected on CD45RA and the negative fraction was taken as the memory subset. Blood was collected by leukapheresis, and PBMCs were isolated by Ficoll-Histopaque density gradient centrifugation and then cryopreserved in liquid nitrogen vapor phase. Purity and quantity of every magnetically sorted T cell population were checked by analytical flow cytometry. Genomic DNA was isolated from each sorted fraction and quantified by UV absorbance on a Nanodrop 2000c.

Using the deep immunoSEQ assay, multiplex PCR amplified TCR CDR3 regions from genomic DNA. For each cell subset, the extracted genomic DNA was distributed evenly across all wells of several immunoSEQ 96-well plates, and each plate served as one replicate. For sorted subsets, each replicate PCR was loaded with 200 ng genomic DNA, equivalent to approximately 33,000 T cell genomes. The purified libraries were quantified using a Qubit 3.0 fluorometer, sized with a Bioanalyzer 2100, and then quantified again using the KAPA Library Quantification kit. Every immunoSEQ 96-well plate was sequenced on a separate single-read 150-cycle Illumina NextSeq 550 flow cell. The paper's processing steps were these. Because only junctional sequences without quality scores were contained in the immunoSEQ output, filtering matching that applied to full-length reads could not be performed. To assign V/J genes and CDR3, sequences were annotated against IMGT germline references using PyIR, a Python wrapper for IgBLAST v1.9. Reads were filtered out if the reads had weak V/J assignments (E-value above 1e-6), no CDR3, stop codons, out-of-frame junctions, or ambiguous translated residues. V3J clonotypes were defined as sequences sharing the same inferred V gene, J gene, and CDR3 amino acid sequence. Percentage overlap between repertoires was calculated by dividing the number of shared unique clonotypes by the size of the smaller repertoire. Three approaches were used to assess repertoire richness: RTK rarefaction, the Chao1 estimator, and Recon v2.1 estimates of unobserved clonotypes. OLGA was used to compute generation probabilities for all TCRbeta clonotypes that the gDNA method yielded from a handful of donors. Sourced from immuneACCESS, this table was stored by TCRdb with only in-frame sequences that have V and J called. A share of the clones is absent; for the studies checked, an unresolved V gene accounts for under half, and the remainder has no known explanation. V and J calls and clone size come straight from that table; D and trimming were deduced from the DNA. The sample records roughly 1.4 million clones, around 98.5% of which are singletons. Over 0.3% of the sample lies in the top ten.

Sequenced input: naive CD4+ T cells sorted from blood. Per the publication, the cell subset or site label means: CD45RA+ positively selected. The rearrangement combines TRBV5-6 with TRBJ2-7; the D segment cannot be called with confidence. The clonotype comes from a man younger than 45 in good health. The DNA sequence follows: TGTGCCAGCAGCTTAGGGTCGGGCTACGAGCAGTACTTC. It codes for CASSLGSGYEQYF.